The source of this T cell receptor beta chain is a study of post-analysis software for immune sequencing data. Study overall: In terms of disease course, relapsing-remitting, secondary progressive and progressive-relapsing multiple sclerosis were included.

The CDR3 totals 14 residues. Unmatched junction bases numbered 7, after V lost 6 bases and J lost 4 bases. Presence of unique molecular identifiers characterized the TCR beta cDNA libraries. The T cell input of roughly 0.95 to 10 million gave approximately 500,000 cDNA molecules. TCRdb itself ran the PCR reads through MiXCR, one entry per CDR3 protein. This table holds almost 700,000 distinct CDR3 sequences, approximately 60% found once. Details on this clonotype: Its antigen is not known.

Study results and limitations: When compared against controls, multiple sclerosis patients showed significantly lower normalized Chao1 diversity. About five TRBV segments were more frequent in patients than controls; TRBV5-6, TRBV5-1 and TRBV20-1 belonged to this group.

J is TRBJ2-5 and V is TRBV12-3 or TRBV12-4; 8 bases map to TRBD1. This TCR derives from a girl aged 2-10 years with multiple sclerosis. The specimen sequenced was blood. The CDR3 bases are TGTGCCAGCAGCACTGGACAGGGAGGAGAGACCCAGTACTTC. The encoded protein is CASSTGQGGETQYF.